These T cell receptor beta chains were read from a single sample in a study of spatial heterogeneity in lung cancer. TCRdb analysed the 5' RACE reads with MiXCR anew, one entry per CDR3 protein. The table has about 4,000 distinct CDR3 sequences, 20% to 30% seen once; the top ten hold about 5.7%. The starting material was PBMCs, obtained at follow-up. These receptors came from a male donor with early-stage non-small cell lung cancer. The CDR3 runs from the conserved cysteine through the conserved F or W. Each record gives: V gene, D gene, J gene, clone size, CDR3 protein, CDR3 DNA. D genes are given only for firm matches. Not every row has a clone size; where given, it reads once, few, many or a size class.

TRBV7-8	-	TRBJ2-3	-	CASSLATGSRTDTQYF	TGTGCCAGCAGCTTAGCTACAGGGTCTCGCACAGATACGCAGTATTTT
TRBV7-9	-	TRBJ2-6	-	CASSLGAGTPGGANVLTF	TGTGCCAGCAGCTTAGGCGCCGGGACCCCAGGAGGTGCCAACGTCCTGACTTTC
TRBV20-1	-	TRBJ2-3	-	CSARDSRGYTDTQYF	TGCAGTGCTAGAGATTCTAGAGGTTACACAGATACGCAGTATTTT
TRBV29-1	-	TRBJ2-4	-	CSVFLTKNIQYF	TGCAGCGTTTTCTTAACCAAAAACATTCAGTACTTC
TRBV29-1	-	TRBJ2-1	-	CSVRQAGASYNEQFF	TGCAGCGTTCGTCAAGCGGGTGCCTCCTACAATGAGCAGTTCTTC
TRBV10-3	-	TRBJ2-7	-	CAISAAGSTYEQYF	TGTGCCATCAGTGCGGCGGGGTCAACCTACGAGCAGTACTTC
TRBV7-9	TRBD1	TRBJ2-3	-	CASTTTTGVIADTQYF	TGTGCCAGCACCACCACGACAGGGGTTATCGCAGATACGCAGTATTTT
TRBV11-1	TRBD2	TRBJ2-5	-	CASSFGLAGEQETQYF	TGTGCCAGCAGCTTTGGACTAGCGGGGGAGCAAGAGACCCAGTACTTC
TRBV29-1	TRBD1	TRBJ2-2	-	CSADRDRDTGELFF	TGCAGCGCCGACAGGGACCGGGACACCGGGGAGCTGTTTTTT
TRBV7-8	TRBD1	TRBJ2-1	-	CASGLTGDTHEQFF	TGTGCCAGCGGACTGACAGGGGATACCCACGAGCAGTTCTTC
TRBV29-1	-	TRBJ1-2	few	CSAQGNYGYTF	TGCAGCGCTCAGGGGAACTATGGCTACACCTTC
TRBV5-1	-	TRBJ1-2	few	CASTLGPGDYGYTF	TGCGCCAGCACCTTAGGACCCGGCGACTATGGCTACACCTTC
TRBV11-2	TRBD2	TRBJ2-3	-	CASIPGRAGVTDTQYF	TGTGCCAGCATCCCCGGAAGGGCGGGGGTCACAGATACGCAGTATTTT
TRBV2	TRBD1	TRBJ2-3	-	CASTPGTASTDTQYF	TGTGCCAGCACTCCCGGGACAGCCAGCACAGATACGCAGTATTTT
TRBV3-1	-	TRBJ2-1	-	CASSQGPNNEQFF	TGTGCCAGCAGCCAAGGACCTAACAATGAGCAGTTCTTC
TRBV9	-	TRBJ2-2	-	CASSPQGPGELFF	TGTGCCAGCAGCCCACAGGGCCCCGGGGAGCTGTTTTTT
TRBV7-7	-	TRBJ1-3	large	CASSSGGTSGNTIYF	TGTGCTAGCAGCTCAGGAGGGACAAGTGGAAACACCATATATTTT
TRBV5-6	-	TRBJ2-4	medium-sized	CASSPPVAKNIQYF	TGTGCCAGCAGCCCACCGGTAGCCAAAAACATTCAGTACTTC
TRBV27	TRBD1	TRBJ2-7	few	CASRVGTEPSIGHEQYF	TGTGCCAGCCGGGTGGGGACAGAACCGTCCATAGGCCACGAGCAGTACTTC
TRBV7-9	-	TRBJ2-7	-	CASSIRGGEQYF	TGTGCCAGCAGCATCCGTGGGGGAGAGCAGTACTTC
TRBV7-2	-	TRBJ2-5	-	CASSSVTWTQYF	TGTGCCAGCAGCTCCGTGACGTGGACCCAGTACTTC
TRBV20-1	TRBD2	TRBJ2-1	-	CSARISGRGLAYNEQFF	TGCAGTGCTAGGATTTCGGGGCGAGGACTAGCTTACAATGAGCAGTTCTTC
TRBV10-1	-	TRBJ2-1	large	CASSESGANNEQFF	TGCGCCAGCAGTGAGTCAGGAGCCAACAATGAGCAGTTCTTC
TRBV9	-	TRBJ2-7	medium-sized	CASSVGGSHEQYF	TGTGCCAGCAGCGTAGGAGGATCCCACGAGCAGTACTTC
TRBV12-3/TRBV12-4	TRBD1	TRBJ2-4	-	CASSLGRRQGKNIQYF	TGTGCCAGCAGTTTAGGTAGACGACAGGGAAAAAACATTCAGTACTTC
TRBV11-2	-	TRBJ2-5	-	CASAMVQGNQETQYF	TGTGCCAGCGCCATGGTACAGGGAAACCAAGAGACCCAGTACTTC
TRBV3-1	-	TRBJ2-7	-	CASSQDSTTYEQYF	TGTGCCAGCAGCCAGGACAGTACTACGTACGAGCAGTACTTC
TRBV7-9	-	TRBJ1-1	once	CASRPPPRLGSEAFF	TGTGCCAGCAGACCCCCCCCGCGATTGGGATCTGAAGCTTTCTTT
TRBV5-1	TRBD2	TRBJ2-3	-	CASSGSGPSTDTQYF	TGCGCCAGCAGCGGTAGCGGGCCCAGCACAGATACGCAGTATTTT
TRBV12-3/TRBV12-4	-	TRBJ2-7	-	CASTPAGTSVYEQYF	TGTGCCAGCACCCCGGCAGGGACATCAGTTTACGAGCAGTACTTC
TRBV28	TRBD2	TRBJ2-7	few	CASSWGGSRSYEQYF	TGTGCCAGCAGCTGGGGCGGGAGTAGGTCCTACGAGCAGTACTTC
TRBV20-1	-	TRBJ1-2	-	CSARVGYTF	TGCAGTGCTAGAGTCGGCTACACCTTC
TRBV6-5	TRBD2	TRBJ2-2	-	CASSYQWLAGAEWTGELFF	TGTGCCAGCAGTTACCAATGGCTAGCGGGAGCGGAATGGACCGGGGAGCTGTTTTTT
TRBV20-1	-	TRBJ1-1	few	CSARDIGDTEAFF	TGCAGTGCTAGAGACATAGGTGACACTGAAGCTTTCTTT
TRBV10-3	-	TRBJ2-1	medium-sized	CAIGSVSSYNEQFF	TGTGCCATCGGGAGCGTTAGCTCCTACAATGAGCAGTTCTTC
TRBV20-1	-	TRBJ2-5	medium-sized	CSAAGNQETQYF	TGCAGTGCCGCGGGAAACCAAGAGACCCAGTACTTC
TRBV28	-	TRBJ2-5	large	CASSPPAKETQYF	TGTGCCAGCAGTCCACCCGCTAAAGAGACCCAGTACTTC
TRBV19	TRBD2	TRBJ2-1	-	CASSPPSGRSSYNEQFF	TGTGCCAGTAGTCCCCCTAGCGGGAGGAGCTCCTACAATGAGCAGTTCTTC